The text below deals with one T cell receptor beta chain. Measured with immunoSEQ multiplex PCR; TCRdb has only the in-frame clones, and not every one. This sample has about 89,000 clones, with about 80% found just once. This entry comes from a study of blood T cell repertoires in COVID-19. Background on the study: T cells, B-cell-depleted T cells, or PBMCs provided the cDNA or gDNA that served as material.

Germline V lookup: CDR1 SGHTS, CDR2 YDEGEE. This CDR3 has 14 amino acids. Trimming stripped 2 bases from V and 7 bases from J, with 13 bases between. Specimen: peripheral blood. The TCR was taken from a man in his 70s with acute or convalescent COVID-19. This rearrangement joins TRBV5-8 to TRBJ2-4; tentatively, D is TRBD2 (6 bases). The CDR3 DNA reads TGTGCCAGCAGCTTTGGAGGGGTAGCGAACATTCAGTACTTC. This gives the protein CASSFGGVANIQYF.